These T cell receptor beta chains were read from a single sample in a study of PD-1 blockade in classical Hodgkin lymphoma. Sequencing was performed with immunoSEQ multiplex PCR; in TCRdb, only in-frame clones are kept and a portion is missing. The sample records some 90,000 clones, about nine tenths being singletons. The source was peripheral blood mononuclear cells (PBMCs), collected before the second cycle of nivolumab. These receptors were taken from a human donor with classical Hodgkin lymphoma. Each CDR3 is given with its conserved first and last residue. Each record gives: D gene, clone size, CDR3 length, J gene, V gene, CDR3 DNA, CDR3 protein. D genes are given only for firm matches. Clone size is given for some rows only: seen once, a few or many times, or a class if the clone is expanded.

d_gene: -
abundance: -
len: 15
j_gene: TRBJ2-3
v_gene: TRBV10-1
CDR3nt: TGCGCCAGCATGGGGGGATCGGGACCCACAGATACGCAGTATTTT
CDR3aa: CASMGGSGPTDTQYF

d_gene: -
abundance: once
len: 15
j_gene: TRBJ1-3
v_gene: TRBV28
CDR3nt: TGTGCCAGCAGTGCCCCGGGGAGTGCTGGAAACACCATATATTTT
CDR3aa: CASSAPGSAGNTIYF

d_gene: TRBD2
abundance: -
len: 16
j_gene: TRBJ2-7
v_gene: TRBV7-9
CDR3nt: TGTGCCAGCAGCTTAAGGACTAGCGGGAGCTTAGGGGAGCAGTACTTC
CDR3aa: CASSLRTSGSLGEQYF

d_gene: TRBD2
abundance: -
len: 13
j_gene: TRBJ2-1
v_gene: TRBV25-1
CDR3nt: TGTGCCAGCAGTGACCCGACTAGCGTTGAGCAGTTCTTC
CDR3aa: CASSDPTSVEQFF

d_gene: -
abundance: -
len: 15
j_gene: TRBJ2-7
v_gene: TRBV6-6
CDR3nt: TGTGCCAGCAGTTGTCGTTGCGCGGAGCTGATCGAGCAGTACTTC
CDR3aa: CASSCRCAELIEQYF

d_gene: TRBD2
abundance: -
len: 14
j_gene: TRBJ2-1
v_gene: TRBV6-5
CDR3nt: TGTGCCAGCAGAGACCCGGAGCGGGGCAATGAGCAGTTCTTC
CDR3aa: CASRDPERGNEQFF

d_gene: TRBD1
abundance: -
len: 15
j_gene: TRBJ2-7
v_gene: TRBV19
CDR3nt: TGTGCCAGTAGGGGACCGGGACAGGGGGAGTTTGAGCAGTACTTC
CDR3aa: CASRGPGQGEFEQYF

d_gene: -
abundance: once
len: 16
j_gene: TRBJ2-3
v_gene: TRBV5-1
CDR3nt: TGCGCCAGCAGCTTCTTAAGACCCGAGGGGACAGATACGCAGTATTTT
CDR3aa: CASSFLRPEGTDTQYF

d_gene: -
abundance: -
len: 13
j_gene: TRBJ1-1
v_gene: TRBV29-1
CDR3nt: TGCAGCGTTGCCGGGCGGATGAACACTGAAGCTTTCTTT
CDR3aa: CSVAGRMNTEAFF

d_gene: -
abundance: -
len: 11
j_gene: TRBJ2-7
v_gene: TRBV27
CDR3nt: TGTGCCAGCTCTACAGGGTACGAGCAGTACTTC
CDR3aa: CASSTGYEQYF

d_gene: -
abundance: -
len: 16
j_gene: TRBJ2-7
v_gene: TRBV12-5
CDR3nt: TGTGCTAGTGGTAATAACAGGGGAGGAGCGACCTACGAGCAGTACTTC
CDR3aa: CASGNNRGGATYEQYF

d_gene: -
abundance: -
len: 13
j_gene: TRBJ1-5
v_gene: TRBV6-1
CDR3nt: TGTGCCAGCAGTTCCGTTGGGGATCAGCCCCAGCATTTT
CDR3aa: CASSSVGDQPQHF

d_gene: TRBD1
abundance: -
len: 14
j_gene: TRBJ1-5
v_gene: TRBV30
CDR3nt: TGTGCCTGGAGTCCGGGACAGGGGCATCAGCCCCAGCATTTT
CDR3aa: CAWSPGQGHQPQHF

d_gene: -
abundance: -
len: 15
j_gene: TRBJ2-3
v_gene: TRBV28
CDR3nt: TGTGCCAGCAGTTCGCCGTGGGGCCCCACAGATACGCAGTATTTT
CDR3aa: CASSSPWGPTDTQYF

d_gene: -
abundance: -
len: 13
j_gene: TRBJ2-7
v_gene: TRBV19
CDR3nt: TGTGCCAGTAGTCCGACAAGTTCCTACGAGCAGTACTTC
CDR3aa: CASSPTSSYEQYF

d_gene: TRBD1
abundance: -
len: 19
j_gene: TRBJ1-1
v_gene: TRBV5-1
CDR3nt: TGCGCCAGCAGCTTGGCTCTCGGGACAGGGTCTCTTGTGAACACTGAAGCTTTCTTT
CDR3aa: CASSLALGTGSLVNTEAFF

d_gene: -
abundance: -
len: 15
j_gene: TRBJ2-7
v_gene: TRBV28
CDR3nt: TGTGCCAGCAAAATCCGGGACGCCGTCTCCTACGAGCAGTACTTC
CDR3aa: CASKIRDAVSYEQYF

d_gene: TRBD1
abundance: few
len: 14
j_gene: TRBJ1-5
v_gene: TRBV12-5
CDR3nt: TGTGCTAGTGGTCCGGGACAGAGCAATCAGCCCCAGCATTTT
CDR3aa: CASGPGQSNQPQHF

d_gene: -
abundance: -
len: 15
j_gene: TRBJ2-3
v_gene: TRBV7-9
CDR3nt: TGTGCCAGCAGCTTAGATGGGGGGCGCACAGATACGCAGTATTTT
CDR3aa: CASSLDGGRTDTQYF

d_gene: -
abundance: -
len: 13
j_gene: TRBJ2-7
v_gene: TRBV19
CDR3nt: TGTGCCAGTAAATCAGGGTCTACCTACGAGCAGTACTTC
CDR3aa: CASKSGSTYEQYF

d_gene: -
abundance: -
len: 10
j_gene: TRBJ2-3
v_gene: TRBV28
CDR3nt: TGTGCCAGCAGTTATGATACGCAGTATTTT
CDR3aa: CASSYDTQYF

d_gene: TRBD1
abundance: -
len: 17
j_gene: TRBJ1-4
v_gene: TRBV27
CDR3nt: TGTGCCAGCAGTCCCTGGGACAGGACGAAGGGTAATGAAAAACTGTTTTTT
CDR3aa: CASSPWDRTKGNEKLFF

d_gene: -
abundance: -
len: 14
j_gene: TRBJ2-7
v_gene: TRBV30
CDR3nt: TGTGCCCAGAGCCGCACGGACTTCGGATACGAGCAGTACTTC
CDR3aa: CAQSRTDFGYEQYF

d_gene: TRBD2
abundance: -
len: 15
j_gene: TRBJ2-1
v_gene: TRBV28
CDR3nt: TGTGCCAGCAGTCTGGGACTAGCGGGGTACAATGAGCAGTTCTTC
CDR3aa: CASSLGLAGYNEQFF

d_gene: -
abundance: -
len: 15
j_gene: TRBJ1-3
v_gene: TRBV27
CDR3nt: TGTGCCAGCACCCCCCAGGACAGCTCTGGAAACACCATATATTTT
CDR3aa: CASTPQDSSGNTIYF

d_gene: TRBD1
abundance: few
len: 14
j_gene: TRBJ1-1
v_gene: TRBV30
CDR3nt: TGTGCCTGGAGTGGTGACAGGGTGAGCACTGAAGCTTTCTTT
CDR3aa: CAWSGDRVSTEAFF

d_gene: -
abundance: -
len: 13
j_gene: TRBJ1-2
v_gene: TRBV2
CDR3nt: TGTGCCAGCAGGTCGGACGGCCCAGGTGGCTACACCTTC
CDR3aa: CASRSDGPGGYTF

d_gene: TRBD1
abundance: -
len: 16
j_gene: TRBJ1-6
v_gene: TRBV19
CDR3nt: TGTGCCAGTAGTACAACCCCCGGGACAGGGAACGGACCCCTCCACTTT
CDR3aa: CASSTTPGTGNGPLHF

d_gene: -
abundance: once
len: 16
j_gene: TRBJ1-1
v_gene: TRBV18
CDR3nt: TGTGCCAGCTCACCACCGTTCCGAACAGGGAACACTGAAGCTTTCTTT
CDR3aa: CASSPPFRTGNTEAFF

d_gene: -
abundance: -
len: 14
j_gene: TRBJ1-1
v_gene: TRBV9
CDR3nt: TGTGCCAGCAGCGTAGTTTTCGACGGCACTGAAGCTTTCTTT
CDR3aa: CASSVVFDGTEAFF

d_gene: TRBD1
abundance: -
len: 15
j_gene: TRBJ2-7
v_gene: TRBV27
CDR3nt: TGTGCCAGCAGTCCGACAGGGGCCGTTGTCTACGAGCAGTACTTC
CDR3aa: CASSPTGAVVYEQYF

d_gene: -
abundance: -
len: 16
j_gene: TRBJ1-4
v_gene: TRBV7-9
CDR3nt: TGTGCCAGCAGCTTAGACCGGGTTGGGACTAATGAAAAACTGTTTTTT
CDR3aa: CASSLDRVGTNEKLFF

d_gene: TRBD1
abundance: -
len: 19
j_gene: TRBJ1-1
v_gene: TRBV5-1
CDR3nt: TGCGCCAGCAGGGGCTCCTTAGAGACAGGGGGGCAAGTGAACACTGAAGCTTTCTTT
CDR3aa: CASRGSLETGGQVNTEAFF

d_gene: -
abundance: -
len: 12
j_gene: TRBJ1-1
v_gene: TRBV5-1
CDR3nt: TGCGCCAGCAGCTTCGGGGGTACTGAAGCTTTCTTT
CDR3aa: CASSFGGTEAFF

d_gene: -
abundance: -
len: 11
j_gene: TRBJ1-1
v_gene: TRBV25-1
CDR3nt: TGTGCCACCCAGGTCGGGACTGAAGCTTTCTTT
CDR3aa: CATQVGTEAFF

d_gene: -
abundance: -
len: 14
j_gene: TRBJ2-7
v_gene: TRBV6-5
CDR3nt: TGTGCCAGCAGTCCCACAGGGATCGCCTACGAGCAGTACTTC
CDR3aa: CASSPTGIAYEQYF

d_gene: -
abundance: -
len: 16
j_gene: TRBJ2-2
v_gene: TRBV5-1
CDR3nt: TGCGCCAGCAGGATGATTAGGACCGCGAACACCGGGGAGCTGTTTTTT
CDR3aa: CASRMIRTANTGELFF

d_gene: -
abundance: -
len: 14
j_gene: TRBJ2-3
v_gene: TRBV5-5
CDR3nt: TGTGCCAGCAGCCTCCGGGGAAGCACAGATACGCAGTATTTT
CDR3aa: CASSLRGSTDTQYF

d_gene: TRBD2
abundance: -
len: 13
j_gene: TRBJ2-3
v_gene: TRBV30
CDR3nt: TGTGCCTGGAGTCCTACTAGCGATGCTACGCAGTATTTT
CDR3aa: CAWSPTSDATQYF

d_gene: -
abundance: once
len: 17
j_gene: TRBJ2-2
v_gene: TRBV5-1
CDR3nt: TGCGCCAGCAGCTTGGTGGGAAGAAGGGCGAACACCGGGGAGCTGTTTTTT
CDR3aa: CASSLVGRRANTGELFF

d_gene: -
abundance: -
len: 13
j_gene: TRBJ1-1
v_gene: TRBV29-1
CDR3nt: TGCAGCGCTTCGAGGGAGAGGAACACTGAAGCTTTCTTT
CDR3aa: CSASRERNTEAFF

d_gene: TRBD1
abundance: -
len: 13
j_gene: TRBJ2-1
v_gene: TRBV29-1
CDR3nt: TGCAGCGTTGCAGGGGGCTCCTACAATGAGCAGTTCTTC
CDR3aa: CSVAGGSYNEQFF

d_gene: -
abundance: -
len: 14
j_gene: TRBJ2-1
v_gene: TRBV5-1
CDR3nt: TGCGCCAGCAACGGTGCATGGGTGAACAATGAGCAGTTCTTC
CDR3aa: CASNGAWVNNEQFF

d_gene: TRBD1
abundance: -
len: 14
j_gene: TRBJ2-7
v_gene: TRBV9
CDR3nt: TGTGCCAGCAGCCCTCGACAGGGGGTGGGAGAGCAGTACTTC
CDR3aa: CASSPRQGVGEQYF

d_gene: -
abundance: -
len: 15
j_gene: TRBJ2-3
v_gene: TRBV7-2
CDR3nt: TGTGCCAGCAGCTTAGTGGGGCGGGCGATAGATACGCAGTATTTT
CDR3aa: CASSLVGRAIDTQYF

d_gene: TRBD1
abundance: -
len: 14
j_gene: TRBJ2-2
v_gene: TRBV2
CDR3nt: TGTGCCAGCAGCGAACAGGGGGCCACCGGGGAGCTGTTTTTT
CDR3aa: CASSEQGATGELFF

d_gene: -
abundance: -
len: 14
j_gene: TRBJ2-7
v_gene: TRBV9
CDR3nt: TGTGCCAGCAGCGCAACGGACTTTCCCTACGAGCAGTACTTC
CDR3aa: CASSATDFPYEQYF

d_gene: TRBD2
abundance: -
len: 15
j_gene: TRBJ2-5
v_gene: TRBV7-2
CDR3nt: TGTGCCAGCAGCTTAGAGGGACTAGCGGGAAGGACCCAGTACTTC
CDR3aa: CASSLEGLAGRTQYF

d_gene: TRBD2
abundance: -
len: 14
j_gene: TRBJ2-7
v_gene: TRBV29-1
CDR3nt: TGCAGCGTTGTCCCGGGACTAGCGGTATACGAGCAGTACTTC
CDR3aa: CSVVPGLAVYEQYF

d_gene: TRBD1
abundance: -
len: 15
j_gene: TRBJ1-2
v_gene: TRBV18
CDR3nt: TGTGCCAGCTCACCACCGACAGGGGCCCGCTATGGCTACACCTTC
CDR3aa: CASSPPTGARYGYTF

d_gene: -
abundance: -
len: 15
j_gene: TRBJ2-5
v_gene: TRBV5-4
CDR3nt: TGTGCCAGCAGCTCCAGACAGAAACCTCAAGAGACCCAGTACTTC
CDR3aa: CASSSRQKPQETQYF

d_gene: TRBD1
abundance: -
len: 13
j_gene: TRBJ1-2
v_gene: TRBV19
CDR3nt: TGTGCCAGTGGGGCCGACAGGGGGTCTCTCTACACCTTC
CDR3aa: CASGADRGSLYTF

d_gene: TRBD2
abundance: -
len: 14
j_gene: TRBJ2-3
v_gene: TRBV30
CDR3nt: TGTGCCTGGAGCCCAGCGGGAGGGTCGGATACGCAGTATTTT
CDR3aa: CAWSPAGGSDTQYF

d_gene: TRBD2
abundance: -
len: 16
j_gene: TRBJ2-3
v_gene: TRBV28
CDR3nt: TGTGCCAGCAAGTCGTGGACTAGCGGGAGTACAGATACGCAGTATTTT
CDR3aa: CASKSWTSGSTDTQYF

d_gene: TRBD1
abundance: -
len: 16
j_gene: TRBJ2-3
v_gene: TRBV4-1
CDR3nt: TGCGCCAGCAGCCAACCTCGACAGGGGAGGACAGATACGCAGTATTTT
CDR3aa: CASSQPRQGRTDTQYF

d_gene: -
abundance: -
len: 14
j_gene: TRBJ1-2
v_gene: TRBV6-5
CDR3nt: TGTGCCAGCAGTTACGGGGGGGGGCACTATGGCTACACCTTC
CDR3aa: CASSYGGGHYGYTF

d_gene: -
abundance: -
len: 13
j_gene: TRBJ2-7
v_gene: TRBV10-3
CDR3nt: TGTGCCATCAGGACCGACCGGTCCTACGAGCAGTACTTC
CDR3aa: CAIRTDRSYEQYF